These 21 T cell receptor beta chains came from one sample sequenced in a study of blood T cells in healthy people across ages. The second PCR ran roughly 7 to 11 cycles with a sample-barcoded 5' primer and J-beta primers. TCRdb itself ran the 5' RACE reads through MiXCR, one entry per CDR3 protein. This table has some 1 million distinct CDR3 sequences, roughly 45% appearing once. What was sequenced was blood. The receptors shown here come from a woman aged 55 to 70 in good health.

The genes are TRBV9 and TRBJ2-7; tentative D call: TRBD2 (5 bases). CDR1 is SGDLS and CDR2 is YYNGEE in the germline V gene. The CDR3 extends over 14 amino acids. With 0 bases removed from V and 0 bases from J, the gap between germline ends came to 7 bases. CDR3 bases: TGTGCCAGCAGCGTAGAAGGGAGCTCCTACGAGCAGTACTTC. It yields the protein CASSVEGSSYEQYF.

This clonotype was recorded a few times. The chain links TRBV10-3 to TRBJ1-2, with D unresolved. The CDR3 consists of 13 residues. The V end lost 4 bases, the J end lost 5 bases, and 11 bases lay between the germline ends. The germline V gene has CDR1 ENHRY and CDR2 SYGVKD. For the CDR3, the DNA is TGTGCCATCAGTGTCGAGGCGGAATATGGCTACACCTTC. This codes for CAISVEAEYGYTF.

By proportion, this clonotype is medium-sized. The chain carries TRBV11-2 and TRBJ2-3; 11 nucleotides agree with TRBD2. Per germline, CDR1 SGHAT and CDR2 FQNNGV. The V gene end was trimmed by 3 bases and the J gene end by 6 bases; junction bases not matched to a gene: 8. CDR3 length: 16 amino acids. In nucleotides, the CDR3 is TGTGCCAGCAGCTTGGATAGCGGGAGGGCCCAGGATACGCAGTATTTT. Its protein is CASSLDSGRAQDTQYF.

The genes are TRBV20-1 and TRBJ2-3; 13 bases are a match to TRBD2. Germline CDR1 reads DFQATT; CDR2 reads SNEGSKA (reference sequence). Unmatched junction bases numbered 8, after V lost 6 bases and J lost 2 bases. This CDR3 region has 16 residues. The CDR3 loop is CSAIGLAGADTDTQYF. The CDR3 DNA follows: TGCAGTGCCATCGGACTAGCGGGGGCCGACACAGATACGCAGTATTTT.

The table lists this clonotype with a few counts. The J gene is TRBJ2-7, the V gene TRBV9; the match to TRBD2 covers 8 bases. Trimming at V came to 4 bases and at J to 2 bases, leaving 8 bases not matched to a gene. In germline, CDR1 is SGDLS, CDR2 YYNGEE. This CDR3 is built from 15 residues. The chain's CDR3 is CASSPRTSPTYEQYF. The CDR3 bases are TGTGCCAGCAGCCCACGGACTAGCCCGACCTACGAGCAGTACTTC.

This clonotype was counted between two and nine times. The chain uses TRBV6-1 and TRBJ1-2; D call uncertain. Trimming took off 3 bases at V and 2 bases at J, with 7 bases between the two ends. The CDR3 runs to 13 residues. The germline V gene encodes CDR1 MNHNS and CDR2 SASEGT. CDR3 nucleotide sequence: TGTGCCAGCAGTGAGACATCGAACTATGGCTACACCTTC. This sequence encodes CASSETSNYGYTF.

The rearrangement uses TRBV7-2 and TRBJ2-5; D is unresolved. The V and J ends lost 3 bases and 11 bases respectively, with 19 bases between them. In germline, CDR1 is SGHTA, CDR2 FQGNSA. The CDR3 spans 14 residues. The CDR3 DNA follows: TGTGCCAGCAGCTTGGGCTTCGTCCAAAGAGAGCAGTACTTC. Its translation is CASSLGFVQREQYF.

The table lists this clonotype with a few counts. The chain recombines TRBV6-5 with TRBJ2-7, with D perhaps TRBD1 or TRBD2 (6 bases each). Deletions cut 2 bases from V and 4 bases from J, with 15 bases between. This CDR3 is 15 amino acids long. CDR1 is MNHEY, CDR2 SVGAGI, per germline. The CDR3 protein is CASSYTSGAGYEQYF. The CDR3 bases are TGTGCCAGCAGTTACACTTCGGGGGCAGGGTACGAGCAGTACTTC.

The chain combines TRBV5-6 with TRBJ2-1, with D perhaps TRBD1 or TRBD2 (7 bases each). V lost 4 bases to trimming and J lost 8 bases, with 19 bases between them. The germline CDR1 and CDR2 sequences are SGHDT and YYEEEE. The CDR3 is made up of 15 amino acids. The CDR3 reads CASSEPQGGGHEQFF. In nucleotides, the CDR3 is TGTGCCAGCAGCGAACCACAGGGAGGGGGCCATGAGCAGTTCTTC. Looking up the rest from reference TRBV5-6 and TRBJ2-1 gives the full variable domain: DAGVTQSPTHLIKTRGQQVTLRCSPKSGHDTVSWYQQALGQGPQFIFQYYEEEERQRGNFPDRFSGHQFPNYSSELNVNALLLGDSALYLCASSEPQGGGHEQFFGPGTRLTVL.

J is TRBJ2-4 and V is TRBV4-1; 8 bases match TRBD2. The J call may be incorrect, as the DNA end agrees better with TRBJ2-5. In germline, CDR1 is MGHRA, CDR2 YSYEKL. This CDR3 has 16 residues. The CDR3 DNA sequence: TGCGCCAGCAGCCACGGTGCGCGAGCGGGAGAAGAGACCCAGTACTTC. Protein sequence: CASSHGARAGEETQYF.

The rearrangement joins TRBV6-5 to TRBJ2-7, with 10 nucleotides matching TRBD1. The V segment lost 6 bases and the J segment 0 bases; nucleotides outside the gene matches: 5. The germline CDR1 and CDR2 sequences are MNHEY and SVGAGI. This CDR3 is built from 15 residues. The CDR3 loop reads CASRADRGHSYEQYF. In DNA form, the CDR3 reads TGTGCCAGCAGAGCCGACAGGGGGCACTCCTACGAGCAGTACTTC.

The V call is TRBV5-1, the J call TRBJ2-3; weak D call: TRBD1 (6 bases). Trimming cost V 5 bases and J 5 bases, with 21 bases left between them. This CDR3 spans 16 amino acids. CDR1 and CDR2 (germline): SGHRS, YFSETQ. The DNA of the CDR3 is TGCGCCAGCAGTCCTGCCGGGACACGTCGCGGAGATACGCAGTATTTT. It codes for CASSPAGTRRGDTQYF. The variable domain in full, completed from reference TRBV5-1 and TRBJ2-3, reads KAGVTQTPRYLIKTRGQQVTLSCSPISGHRSVSWYQQTPGQGLQFLFEYFSETQRNKGNFPGRFSGRQFSNSRSEMNVSTLELGDSALYLCASSPAGTRRGDTQYFGPGTRLTVL.

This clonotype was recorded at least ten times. In nucleotides, the CDR3 is TGTGCCAGCAGCCCCCGACTAGCGGGAGGACAAGAGACCCAGTACTTC. Protein product: CASSPRLAGGQETQYF. This chain connects TRBV9 to TRBJ2-5, with 13 bases fitting TRBD2. CDR1 is SGDLS and CDR2 is YYNGEE in the germline V gene. The CDR3 contains 16 residues. J gave up 2 bases and V 4 bases, and 5 bases lay outside the gene matches.

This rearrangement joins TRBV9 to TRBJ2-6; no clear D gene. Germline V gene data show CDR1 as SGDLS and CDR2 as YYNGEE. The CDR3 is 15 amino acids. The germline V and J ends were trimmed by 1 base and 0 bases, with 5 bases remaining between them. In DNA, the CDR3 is TGTGCCAGCAGCGTACCGCACTCTGGGGCCAACGTCCTGACTTTC. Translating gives CASSVPHSGANVLTF. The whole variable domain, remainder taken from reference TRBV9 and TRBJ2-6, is DSGVTQTPKHLITATGQRVTLRCSPRSGDLSVYWYQQSLDQGLQFLIQYYNGEERAKGNILERFSAQQFPDLHSELNLSSLELGDSALYFCASSVPHSGANVLTFGAGSRLTVL.

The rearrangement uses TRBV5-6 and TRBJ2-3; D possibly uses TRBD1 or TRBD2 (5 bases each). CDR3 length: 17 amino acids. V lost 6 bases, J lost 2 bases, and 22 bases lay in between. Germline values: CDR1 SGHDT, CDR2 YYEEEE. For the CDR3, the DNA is TGTGCCAGCAACCCCCTGACAGCCAGCGGAACCACAGATACGCAGTATTTT. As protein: CASNPLTASGTTDTQYF.

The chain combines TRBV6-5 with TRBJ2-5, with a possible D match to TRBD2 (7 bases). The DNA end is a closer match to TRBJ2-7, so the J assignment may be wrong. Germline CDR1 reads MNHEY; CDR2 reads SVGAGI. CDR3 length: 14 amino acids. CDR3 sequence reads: CAGDRSGGGGEQYF. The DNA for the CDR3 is TGTGCCGGCGACAGGTCTGGCGGGGGAGGCGAGCAGTACTTC.

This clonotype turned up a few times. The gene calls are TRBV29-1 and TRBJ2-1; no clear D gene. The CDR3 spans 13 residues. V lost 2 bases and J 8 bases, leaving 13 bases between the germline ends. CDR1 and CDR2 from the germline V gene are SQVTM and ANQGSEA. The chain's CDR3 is CSVERDTADEQFF. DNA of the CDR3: TGCAGCGTTGAAAGGGATACGGCGGATGAGCAGTTCTTC.

CDR3 nucleotide sequence: TGCAGCGTTGACCTACCGAGACAGGGAAACAACTATGGCTACACCTTC. Protein sequence: CSVDLPRQGNNYGYTF. The rearrangement links TRBV29-1 to TRBJ1-2; 7 bases agree with TRBD1. The CDR3 extends over 16 amino acids. The trim removed 3 bases at V and 2 bases at J, leaving 12 bases unmatched. Germline V gives CDR1 SQVTM, CDR2 ANQGSEA.

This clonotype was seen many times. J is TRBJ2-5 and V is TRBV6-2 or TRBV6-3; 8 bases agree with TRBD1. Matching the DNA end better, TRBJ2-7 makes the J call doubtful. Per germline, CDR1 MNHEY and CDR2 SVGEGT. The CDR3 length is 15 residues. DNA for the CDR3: TGTGCCAGCAGTTACGAGAGGACAGGGTTGCGCGAGCAGTACTTC. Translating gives CASSYERTGLREQYF.

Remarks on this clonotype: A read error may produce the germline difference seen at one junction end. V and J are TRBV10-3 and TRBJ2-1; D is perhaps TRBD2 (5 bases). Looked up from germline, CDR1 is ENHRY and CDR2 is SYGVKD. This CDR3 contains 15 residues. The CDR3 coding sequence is TGTGCCGTCAGTGGGCGTGATGGAAAGCCGGGAAAGCAGTTCTTC. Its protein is CAVSGRDGKPGKQFF.

The CDR3: CASSTRDSRGEQFF. In DNA, the CDR3 is TGTGCCAGCAGCACAAGGGACAGTCGCGGTGAGCAGTTCTTC. This chain joins TRBV9 and TRBJ2-1; 7 nucleotides line up with TRBD1. V shed 4 bases and J 9 bases; nucleotides not matched to a gene: 10. The CDR3 loop spans 14 amino acids. CDR1 is SGDLS, CDR2 YYNGEE, per germline.